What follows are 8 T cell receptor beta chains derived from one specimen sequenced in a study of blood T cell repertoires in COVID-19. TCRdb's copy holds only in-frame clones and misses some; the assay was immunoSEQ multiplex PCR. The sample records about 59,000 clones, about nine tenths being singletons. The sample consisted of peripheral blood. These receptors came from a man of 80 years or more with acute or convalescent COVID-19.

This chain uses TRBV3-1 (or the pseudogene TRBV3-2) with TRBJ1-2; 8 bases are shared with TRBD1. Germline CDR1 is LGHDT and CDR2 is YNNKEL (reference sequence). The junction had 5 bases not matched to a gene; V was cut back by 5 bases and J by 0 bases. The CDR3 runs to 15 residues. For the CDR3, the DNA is TGTGCCAGCAGCAAGGGGACAGGAGCTAACTATGGCTACACCTTC. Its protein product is CASSKGTGANYGYTF.

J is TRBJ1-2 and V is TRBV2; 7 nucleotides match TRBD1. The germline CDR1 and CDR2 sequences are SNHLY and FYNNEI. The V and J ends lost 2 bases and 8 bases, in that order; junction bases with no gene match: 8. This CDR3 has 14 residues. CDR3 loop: CASSENRGGGGYTF. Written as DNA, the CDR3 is TGTGCCAGCAGTGAAAACAGGGGAGGAGGGGGCTACACCTTC. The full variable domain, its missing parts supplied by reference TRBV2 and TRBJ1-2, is EPEVTQTPSHQVTQMGQEVILRCVPISNHLYFYWYRQILGQKVEFLVSFYNNEISEKSEIFDDQFSVERPDGSNFTLKIRSTKLEDSAMYFCASSENRGGGGYTFGSGTRLTVV.

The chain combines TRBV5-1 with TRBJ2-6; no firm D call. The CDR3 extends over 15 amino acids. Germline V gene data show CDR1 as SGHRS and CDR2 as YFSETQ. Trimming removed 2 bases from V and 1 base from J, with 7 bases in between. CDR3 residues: CASSFGQSGANVLTF. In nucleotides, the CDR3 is TGCGCCAGCAGCTTTGGGCAGTCTGGGGCCAACGTCCTGACTTTC.

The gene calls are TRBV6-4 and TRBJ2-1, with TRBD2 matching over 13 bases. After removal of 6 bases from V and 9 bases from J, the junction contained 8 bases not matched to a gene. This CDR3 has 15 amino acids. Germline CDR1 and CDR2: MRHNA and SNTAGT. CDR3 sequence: CASRPTSGGASEQFF. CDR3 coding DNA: TGTGCCAGCAGACCCACTAGCGGGGGGGCCTCTGAGCAGTTCTTC.

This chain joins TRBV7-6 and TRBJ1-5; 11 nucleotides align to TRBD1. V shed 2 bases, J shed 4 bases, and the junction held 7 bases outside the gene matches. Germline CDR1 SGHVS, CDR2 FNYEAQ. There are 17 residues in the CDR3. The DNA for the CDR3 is TGTGCCAGCAGCTTACGGATGGGGACAGGGGGTAATCAGCCCCAGCATTTT. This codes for CASSLRMGTGGNQPQHF.

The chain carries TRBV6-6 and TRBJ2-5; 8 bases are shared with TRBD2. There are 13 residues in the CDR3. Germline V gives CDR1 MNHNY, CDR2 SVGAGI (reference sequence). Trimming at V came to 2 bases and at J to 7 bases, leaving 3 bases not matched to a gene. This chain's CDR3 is CASSYPGGRTQYF. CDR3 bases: TGTGCCAGCAGTTACCCGGGGGGGAGGACCCAGTACTTC.

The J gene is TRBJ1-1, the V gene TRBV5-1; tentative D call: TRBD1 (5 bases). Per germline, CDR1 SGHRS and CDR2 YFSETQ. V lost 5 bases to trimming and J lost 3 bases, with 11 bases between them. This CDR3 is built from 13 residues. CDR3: CASSGAEDTEAFF. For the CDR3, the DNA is TGCGCCAGCAGTGGGGCCGAGGACACTGAAGCTTTCTTT.

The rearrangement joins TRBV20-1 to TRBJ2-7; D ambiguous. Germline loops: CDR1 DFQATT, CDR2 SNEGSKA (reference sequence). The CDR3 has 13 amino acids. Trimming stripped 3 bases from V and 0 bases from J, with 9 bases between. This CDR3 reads CSASRGASYEQYF. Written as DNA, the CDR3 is TGCAGTGCTAGTCGAGGAGCCTCCTACGAGCAGTACTTC.